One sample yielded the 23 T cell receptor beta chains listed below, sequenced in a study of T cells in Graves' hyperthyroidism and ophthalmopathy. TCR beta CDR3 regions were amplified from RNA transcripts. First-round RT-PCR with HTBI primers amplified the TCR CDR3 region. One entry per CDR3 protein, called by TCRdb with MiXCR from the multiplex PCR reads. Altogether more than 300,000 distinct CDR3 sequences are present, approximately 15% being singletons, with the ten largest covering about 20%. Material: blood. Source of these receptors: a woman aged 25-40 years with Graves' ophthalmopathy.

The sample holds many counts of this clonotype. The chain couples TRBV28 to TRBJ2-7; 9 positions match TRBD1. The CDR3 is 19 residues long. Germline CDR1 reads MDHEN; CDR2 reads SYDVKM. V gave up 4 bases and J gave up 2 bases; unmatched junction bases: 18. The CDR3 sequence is CASSSHRNSRDRAPYEQYF. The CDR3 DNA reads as TGTGCCAGCAGTTCCCATCGAAACTCCCGGGACAGGGCTCCCTACGAGCAGTACTTC.

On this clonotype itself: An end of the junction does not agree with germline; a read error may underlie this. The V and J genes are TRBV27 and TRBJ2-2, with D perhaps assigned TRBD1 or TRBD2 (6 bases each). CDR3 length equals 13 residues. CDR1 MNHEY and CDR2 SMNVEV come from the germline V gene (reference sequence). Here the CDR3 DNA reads TGTGCCAGCAGTTTCGGGGGCACCGGGGAGCCGTTTTTT. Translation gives CASSFGGTGEPFF.

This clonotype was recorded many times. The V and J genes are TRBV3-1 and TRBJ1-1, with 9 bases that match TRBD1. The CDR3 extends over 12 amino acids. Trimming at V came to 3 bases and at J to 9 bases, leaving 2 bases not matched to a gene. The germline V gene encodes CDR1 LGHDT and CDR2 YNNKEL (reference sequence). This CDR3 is CASSQGTGKAFF. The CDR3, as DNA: TGTGCCAGCAGCCAGGGGACAGGGAAAGCTTTCTTT. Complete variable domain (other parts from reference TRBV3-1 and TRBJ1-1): DTAVSQTPKYLVTQMGNDKSIKCEQNLGHDTMYWYKQDSKKFLKIMFSYNNKELIINETVPNRFSPKSPDKAHLNLHINSLELGDSAVYFCASSQGTGKAFFGQGTRLTVV.

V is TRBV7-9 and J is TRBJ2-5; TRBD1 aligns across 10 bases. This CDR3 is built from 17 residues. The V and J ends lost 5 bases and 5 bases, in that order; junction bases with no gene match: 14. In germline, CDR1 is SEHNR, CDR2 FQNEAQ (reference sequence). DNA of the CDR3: TGTGCCAGCAGCCCCTGGGGCGCCGGACAGGGGGTCGAGACCCAGTACTTC. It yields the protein CASSPWGAGQGVETQYF.

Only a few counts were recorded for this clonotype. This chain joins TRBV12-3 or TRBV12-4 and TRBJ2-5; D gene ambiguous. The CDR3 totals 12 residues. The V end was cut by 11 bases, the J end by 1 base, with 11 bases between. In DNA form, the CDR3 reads TGTGCCCACCCCCAACTCCAAGAGACCCAGTACTTC. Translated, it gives CAHPQLQETQYF.

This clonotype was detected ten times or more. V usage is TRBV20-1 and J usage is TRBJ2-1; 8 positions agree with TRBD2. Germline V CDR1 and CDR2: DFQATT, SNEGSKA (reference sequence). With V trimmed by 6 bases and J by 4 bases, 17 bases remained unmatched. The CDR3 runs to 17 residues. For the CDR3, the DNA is TGCAGTGCCGCTACGGGGGGGGCCGAAGGGGGATACAATGAGCAGTTCTTC. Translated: CSAATGGAEGGYNEQFF.

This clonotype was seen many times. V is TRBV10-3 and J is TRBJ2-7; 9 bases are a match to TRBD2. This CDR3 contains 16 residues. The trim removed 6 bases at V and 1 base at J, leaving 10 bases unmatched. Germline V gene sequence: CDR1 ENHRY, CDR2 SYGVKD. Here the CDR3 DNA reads TGTGCCATCAGATCGGCTGGACTAGCGCTATCCTACGAGCAGTACTTC. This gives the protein CAIRSAGLALSYEQYF.

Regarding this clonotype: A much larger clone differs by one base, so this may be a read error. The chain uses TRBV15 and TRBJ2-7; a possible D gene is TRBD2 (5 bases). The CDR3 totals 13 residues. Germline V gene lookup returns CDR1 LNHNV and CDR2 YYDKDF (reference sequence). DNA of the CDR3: TGTGCCACCAGCGGAGATTGGACTGGCGAGCAGTACTTC. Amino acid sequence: CATSGDWTGEQYF.

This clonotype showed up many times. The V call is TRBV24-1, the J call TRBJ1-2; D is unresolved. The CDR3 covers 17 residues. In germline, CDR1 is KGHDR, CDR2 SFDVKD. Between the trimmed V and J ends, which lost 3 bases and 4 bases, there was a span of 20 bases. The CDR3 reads CATSDPWADLRIYGYTF. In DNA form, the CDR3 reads TGTGCCACCAGTGATCCTTGGGCCGACCTGAGAATCTATGGCTACACCTTC.

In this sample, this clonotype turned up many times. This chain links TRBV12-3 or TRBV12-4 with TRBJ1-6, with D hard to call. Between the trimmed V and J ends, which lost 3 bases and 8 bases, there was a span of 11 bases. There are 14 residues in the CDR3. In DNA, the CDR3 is TGTGCCAGCAGTTTCCTGCAGCCCGATTCACCCCTCCACTTT. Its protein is CASSFLQPDSPLHF.

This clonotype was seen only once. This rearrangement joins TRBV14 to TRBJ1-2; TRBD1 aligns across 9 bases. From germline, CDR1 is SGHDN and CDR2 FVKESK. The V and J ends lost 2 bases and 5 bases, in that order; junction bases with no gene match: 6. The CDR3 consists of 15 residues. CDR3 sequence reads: CASSQQKDRGYGYTF. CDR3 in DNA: TGTGCCAGCAGCCAACAAAAGGACAGGGGTTATGGCTACACCTTC.

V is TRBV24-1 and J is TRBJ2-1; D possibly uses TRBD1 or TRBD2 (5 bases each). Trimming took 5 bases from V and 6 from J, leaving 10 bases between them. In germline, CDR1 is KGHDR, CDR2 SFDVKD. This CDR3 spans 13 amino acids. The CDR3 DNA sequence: TGTGCCACCAGTGGAGGGGTAAGCAATGAGCAGTTCTTC. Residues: CATSGGVSNEQFF.

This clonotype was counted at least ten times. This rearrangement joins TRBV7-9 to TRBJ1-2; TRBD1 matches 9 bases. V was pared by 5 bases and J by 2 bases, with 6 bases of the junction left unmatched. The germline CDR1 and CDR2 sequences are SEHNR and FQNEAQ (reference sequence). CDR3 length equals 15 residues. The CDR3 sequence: CASSGRDRANYGYTF. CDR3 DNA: TGTGCCAGCAGCGGACGGGACAGGGCGAACTATGGCTACACCTTC.

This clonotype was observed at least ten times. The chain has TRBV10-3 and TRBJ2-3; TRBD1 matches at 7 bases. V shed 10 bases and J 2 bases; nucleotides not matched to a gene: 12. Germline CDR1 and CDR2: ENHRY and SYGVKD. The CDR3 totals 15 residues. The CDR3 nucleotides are TGTGCCACCAAGCCCGGGACAGAGAACACAGATACGCAGTATTTT. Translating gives CATKPGTENTDTQYF.

This chain's CDR3 is CASSESSRVLYEQYF. The CDR3 nucleotides are TGCGCCAGCAGTGAGTCGTCCAGGGTGTTGTACGAGCAGTACTTC. The chain couples TRBV10-2 to TRBJ2-7; D is perhaps TRBD1 (5 bases). Germline-derived CDR1 and CDR2 are WSHSY and SAAADI. The CDR3 is made up of 15 amino acids. V was trimmed by 0 bases and J by 4 bases, leaving 13 bases between them.

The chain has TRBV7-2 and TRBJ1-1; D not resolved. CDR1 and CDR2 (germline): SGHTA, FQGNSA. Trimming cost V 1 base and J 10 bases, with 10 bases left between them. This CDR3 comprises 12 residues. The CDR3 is CASSLVGTVAFF. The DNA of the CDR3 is TGTGCCAGCAGCTTAGTAGGTACGGTAGCTTTCTTT.

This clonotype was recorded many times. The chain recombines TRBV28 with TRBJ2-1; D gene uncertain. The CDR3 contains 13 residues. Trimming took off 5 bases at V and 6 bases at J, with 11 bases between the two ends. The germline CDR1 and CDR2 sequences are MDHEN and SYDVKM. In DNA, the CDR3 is TGTGCCAGCAGTGGATGGGATGGCAATGAGCAGTTCTTC. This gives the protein CASSGWDGNEQFF. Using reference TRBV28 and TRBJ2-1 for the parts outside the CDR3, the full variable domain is DVKVTQSSRYLVKRTGEKVFLECVQDMDHENMFWYRQDPGLGLRLIYFSYDVKMKEKGDIPEGYSVSREKKERFSLILESASTNQTSMYLCASSGWDGNEQFFGPGTRLTVL.

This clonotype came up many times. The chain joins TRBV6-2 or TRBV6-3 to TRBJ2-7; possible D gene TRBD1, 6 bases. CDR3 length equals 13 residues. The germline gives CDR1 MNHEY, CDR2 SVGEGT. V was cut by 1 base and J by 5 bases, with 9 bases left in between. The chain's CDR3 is CASSYWGLDEQYF. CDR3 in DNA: TGTGCCAGCAGTTACTGGGGGCTAGACGAGCAGTACTTC.

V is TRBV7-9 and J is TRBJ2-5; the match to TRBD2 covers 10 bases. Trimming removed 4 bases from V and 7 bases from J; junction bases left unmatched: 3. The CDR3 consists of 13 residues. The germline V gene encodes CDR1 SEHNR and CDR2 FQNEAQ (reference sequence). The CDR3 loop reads CASSSRTSGTQYF. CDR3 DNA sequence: TGTGCCAGCAGCTCAAGGACTAGCGGGACCCAGTACTTC.

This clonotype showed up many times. The CDR3 spells CASSKDRARTEAFF. For the CDR3, the DNA is TGTGCCAGCAGTAAGGACAGGGCAAGAACTGAAGCTTTCTTT. The J gene is TRBJ1-1, the V gene TRBV6-1; 8 bases align to TRBD1. CDR3 size: 14 residues. CDR1 MNHNS and CDR2 SASEGT come from the germline V gene. V lost 5 bases, J lost 5 bases, and 7 bases stayed unmatched.

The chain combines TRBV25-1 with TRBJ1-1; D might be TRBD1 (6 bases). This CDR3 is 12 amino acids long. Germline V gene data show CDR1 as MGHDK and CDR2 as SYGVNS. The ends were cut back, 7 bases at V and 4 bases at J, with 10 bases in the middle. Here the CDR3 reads CASKSGATEAFF. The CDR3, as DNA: TGTGCCAGCAAGTCAGGGGCCACTGAAGCTTTCTTT.

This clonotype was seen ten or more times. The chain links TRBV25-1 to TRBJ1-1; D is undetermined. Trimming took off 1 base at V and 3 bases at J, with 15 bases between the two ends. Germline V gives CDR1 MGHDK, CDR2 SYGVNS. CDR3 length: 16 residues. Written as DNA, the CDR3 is TGTGCCAGCAGTGAATTCAGAGGGTCGGTTGACACTGAAGCTTTCTTT. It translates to CASSEFRGSVDTEAFF.

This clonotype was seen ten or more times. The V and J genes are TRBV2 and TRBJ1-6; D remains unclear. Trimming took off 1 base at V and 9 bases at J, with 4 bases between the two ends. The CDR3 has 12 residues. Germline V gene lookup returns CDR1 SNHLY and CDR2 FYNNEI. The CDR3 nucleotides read TGTGCCAGCAGTGAAGGGTTTTCACCCCTCCACTTT. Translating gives CASSEGFSPLHF.